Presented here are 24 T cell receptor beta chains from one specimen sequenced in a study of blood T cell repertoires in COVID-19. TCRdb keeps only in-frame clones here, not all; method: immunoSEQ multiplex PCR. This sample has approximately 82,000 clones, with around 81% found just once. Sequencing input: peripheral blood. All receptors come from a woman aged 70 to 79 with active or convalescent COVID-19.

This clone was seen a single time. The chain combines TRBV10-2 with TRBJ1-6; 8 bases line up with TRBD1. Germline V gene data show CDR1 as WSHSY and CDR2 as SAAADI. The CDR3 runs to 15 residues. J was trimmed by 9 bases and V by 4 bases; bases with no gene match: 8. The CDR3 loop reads CASSVSDRDGSPLHF. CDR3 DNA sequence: TGCGCCAGCAGTGTTTCGGACAGGGACGGTTCACCCCTCCACTTT.

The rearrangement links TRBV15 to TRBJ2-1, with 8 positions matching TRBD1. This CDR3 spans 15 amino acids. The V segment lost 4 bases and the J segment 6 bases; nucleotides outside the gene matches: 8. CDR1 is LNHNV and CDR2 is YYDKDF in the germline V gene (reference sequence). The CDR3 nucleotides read TGTGCCACCAGCACCAGACAGGGGTTCGGCAATGAGCAGTTCTTC. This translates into CATSTRQGFGNEQFF.

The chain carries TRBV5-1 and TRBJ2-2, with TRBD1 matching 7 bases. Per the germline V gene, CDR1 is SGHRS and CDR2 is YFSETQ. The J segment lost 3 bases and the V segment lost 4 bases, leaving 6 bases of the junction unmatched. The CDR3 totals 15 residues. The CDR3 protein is CASSVGQDHTGELFF. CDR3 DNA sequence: TGCGCCAGCAGCGTCGGACAGGATCACACCGGGGAGCTGTTTTTT.

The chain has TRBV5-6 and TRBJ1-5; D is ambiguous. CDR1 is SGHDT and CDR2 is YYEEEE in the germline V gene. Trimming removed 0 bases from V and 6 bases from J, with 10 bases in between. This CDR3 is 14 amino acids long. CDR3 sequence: CASSLAGIGQPQHF. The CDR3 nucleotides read TGTGCCAGCAGCTTGGCCGGGATAGGTCAGCCCCAGCATTTT.

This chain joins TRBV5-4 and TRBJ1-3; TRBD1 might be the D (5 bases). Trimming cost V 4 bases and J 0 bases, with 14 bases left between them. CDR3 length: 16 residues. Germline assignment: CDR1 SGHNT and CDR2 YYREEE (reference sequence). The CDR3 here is CASSPSGGTSGNTIYF. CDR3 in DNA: TGTGCCAGCAGCCCATCGGGGGGAACCTCTGGAAACACCATATATTTT. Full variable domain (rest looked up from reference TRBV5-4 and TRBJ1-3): ETGVTQSPTHLIKTRGQQVTLRCSSQSGHNTVSWYQQALGQGPQFIFQYYREEENGRGNFPPRFSGLQFPNYSSELNVNALELDDSALYLCASSPSGGTSGNTIYFGEGSWLTVV.

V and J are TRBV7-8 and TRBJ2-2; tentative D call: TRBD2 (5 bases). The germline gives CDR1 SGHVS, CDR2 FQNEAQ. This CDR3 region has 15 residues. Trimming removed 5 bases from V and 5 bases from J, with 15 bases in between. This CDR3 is CASSLRGSLTGELFF. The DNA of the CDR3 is TGTGCCAGCAGCCTTAGAGGGTCGTTAACCGGGGAGCTGTTTTTT.

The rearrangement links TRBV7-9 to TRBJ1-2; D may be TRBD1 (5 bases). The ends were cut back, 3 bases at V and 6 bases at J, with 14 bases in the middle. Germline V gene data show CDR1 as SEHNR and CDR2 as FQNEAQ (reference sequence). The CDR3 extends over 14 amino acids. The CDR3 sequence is CASSFTRDDDGYTF. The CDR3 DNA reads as TGTGCCAGCAGCTTCACCAGGGATGACGATGGCTACACCTTC.

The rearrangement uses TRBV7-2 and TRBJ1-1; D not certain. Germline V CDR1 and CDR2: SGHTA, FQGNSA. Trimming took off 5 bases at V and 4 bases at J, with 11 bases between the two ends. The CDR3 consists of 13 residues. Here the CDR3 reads CASSRQHGTEAFF. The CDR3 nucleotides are TGTGCCAGCAGCCGACAACATGGCACTGAAGCTTTCTTT.

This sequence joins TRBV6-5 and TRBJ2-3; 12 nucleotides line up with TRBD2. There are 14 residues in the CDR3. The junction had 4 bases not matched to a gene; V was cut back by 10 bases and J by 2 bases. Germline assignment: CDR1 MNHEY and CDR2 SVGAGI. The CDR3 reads CATASGGVTDTQYF. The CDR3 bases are TGTGCCACCGCTAGCGGGGGGGTCACAGATACGCAGTATTTT.

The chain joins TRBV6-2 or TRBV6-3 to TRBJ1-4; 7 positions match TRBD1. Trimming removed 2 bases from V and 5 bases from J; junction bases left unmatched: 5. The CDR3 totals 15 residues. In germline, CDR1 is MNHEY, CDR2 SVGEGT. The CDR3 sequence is CASSYGGQTNEKLFF. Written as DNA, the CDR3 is TGTGCCAGCAGTTACGGGGGACAGACCAATGAAAAACTGTTTTTT.

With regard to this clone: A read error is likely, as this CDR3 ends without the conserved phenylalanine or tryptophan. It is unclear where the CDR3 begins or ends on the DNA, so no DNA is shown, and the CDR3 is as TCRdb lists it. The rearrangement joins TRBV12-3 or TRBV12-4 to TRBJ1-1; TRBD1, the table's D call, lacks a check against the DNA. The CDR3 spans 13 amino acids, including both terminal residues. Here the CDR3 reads CASSFGRTESGQL.

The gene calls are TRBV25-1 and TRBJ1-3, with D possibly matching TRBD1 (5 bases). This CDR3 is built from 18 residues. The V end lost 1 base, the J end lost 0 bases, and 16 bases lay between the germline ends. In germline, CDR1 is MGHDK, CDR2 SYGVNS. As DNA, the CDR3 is TGTGCCAGCAGTGAATCAAGGGCAGGGCCCCGCTCTGGAAACACCATATATTTT. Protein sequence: CASSESRAGPRSGNTIYF.

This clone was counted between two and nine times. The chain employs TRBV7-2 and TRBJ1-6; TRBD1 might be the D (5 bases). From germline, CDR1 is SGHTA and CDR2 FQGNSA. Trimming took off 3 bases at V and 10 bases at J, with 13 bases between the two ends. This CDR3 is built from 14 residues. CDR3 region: CASSFGGSQSPLHF. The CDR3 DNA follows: TGTGCCAGCAGCTTCGGGGGAAGCCAGTCACCCCTCCACTTT.

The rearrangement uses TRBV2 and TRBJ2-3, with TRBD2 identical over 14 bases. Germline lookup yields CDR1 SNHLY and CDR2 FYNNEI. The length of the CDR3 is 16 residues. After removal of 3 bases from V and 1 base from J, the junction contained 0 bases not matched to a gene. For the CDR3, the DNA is TGTGCCAGCAGTGAGGGACTAGCGGGGGGCACAGATACGCAGTATTTT. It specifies CASSEGLAGGTDTQYF.

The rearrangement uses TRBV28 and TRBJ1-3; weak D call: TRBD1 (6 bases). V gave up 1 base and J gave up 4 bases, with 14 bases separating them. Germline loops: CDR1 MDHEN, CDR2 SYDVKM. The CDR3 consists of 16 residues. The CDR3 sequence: CASSLYGTKSGNTIYF. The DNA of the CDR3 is TGTGCCAGCAGTTTATACGGGACAAAATCCGGAAACACCATATATTTT.

The CDR3 bases are TGCGCCAGCAGCCAAGAGGGGGCGGGTAACTATGGCTACACCTTC. It translates to CASSQEGAGNYGYTF. This sequence joins TRBV4-3 and TRBJ1-2; D might be TRBD1 (6 bases). CDR3 length: 15 amino acids. V was pared by 0 bases and J by 1 base, with 9 bases between. The germline V gene encodes CDR1 LGHNA and CDR2 YSLEER.

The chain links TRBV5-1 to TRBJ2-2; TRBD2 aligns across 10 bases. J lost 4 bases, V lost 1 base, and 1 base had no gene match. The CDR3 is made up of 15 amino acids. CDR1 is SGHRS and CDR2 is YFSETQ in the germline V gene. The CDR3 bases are TGCGCCAGCAGCTTGATAGCGGGGGGCACCGGGGAGCTGTTTTTT. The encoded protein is CASSLIAGGTGELFF.

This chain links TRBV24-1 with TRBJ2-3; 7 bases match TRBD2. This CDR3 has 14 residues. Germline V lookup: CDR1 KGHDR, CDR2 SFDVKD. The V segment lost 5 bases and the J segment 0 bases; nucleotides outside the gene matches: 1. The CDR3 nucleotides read TGTGCCACCAGTGCAGCGGGGAGCACAGATACGCAGTATTTT. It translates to CATSAAGSTDTQYF.

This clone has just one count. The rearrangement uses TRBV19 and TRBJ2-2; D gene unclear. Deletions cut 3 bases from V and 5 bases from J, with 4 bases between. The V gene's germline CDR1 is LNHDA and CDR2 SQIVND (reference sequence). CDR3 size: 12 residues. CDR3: CASSIQTGELFF. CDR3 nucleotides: TGTGCCAGTAGTATTCAAACCGGGGAGCTGTTTTTT.

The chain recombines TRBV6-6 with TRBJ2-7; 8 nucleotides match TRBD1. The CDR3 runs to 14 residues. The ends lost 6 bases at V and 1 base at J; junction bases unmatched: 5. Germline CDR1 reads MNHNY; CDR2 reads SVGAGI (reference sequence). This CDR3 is CASSQGQGSYEQYF. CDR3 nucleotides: TGTGCCAGCAGCCAAGGACAGGGATCCTACGAGCAGTACTTC.

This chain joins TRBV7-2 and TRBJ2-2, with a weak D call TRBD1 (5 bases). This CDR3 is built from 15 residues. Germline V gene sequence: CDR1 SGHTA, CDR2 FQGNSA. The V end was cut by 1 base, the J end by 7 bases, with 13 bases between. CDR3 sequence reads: CASSLGQLDYGELFF. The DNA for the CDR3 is TGTGCCAGCAGCTTAGGACAGTTAGATTACGGGGAGCTGTTTTTT.

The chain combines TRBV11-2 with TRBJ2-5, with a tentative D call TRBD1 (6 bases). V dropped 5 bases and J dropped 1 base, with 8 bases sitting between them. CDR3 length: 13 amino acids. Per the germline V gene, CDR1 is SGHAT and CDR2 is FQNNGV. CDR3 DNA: TGTGCCAGCAGCCAGACAGGCCAAGAGACCCAGTACTTC. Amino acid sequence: CASSQTGQETQYF.

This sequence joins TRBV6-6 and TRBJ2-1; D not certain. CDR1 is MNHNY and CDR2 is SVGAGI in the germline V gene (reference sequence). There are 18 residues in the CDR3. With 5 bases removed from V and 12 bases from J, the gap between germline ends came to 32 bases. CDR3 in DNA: TGTGCCAGCAGTCGAACCCAGTTGGCGGAGCGAGGTGAAGATGGGCAGTTCTTC. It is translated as CASSRTQLAERGEDGQFF.

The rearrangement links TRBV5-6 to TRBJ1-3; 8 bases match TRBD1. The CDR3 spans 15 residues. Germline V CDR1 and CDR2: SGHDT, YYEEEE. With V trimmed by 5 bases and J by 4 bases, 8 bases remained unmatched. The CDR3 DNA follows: TGTGCCAGCAGTGGACAGGGAATGGCCGGAAACACCATATATTTT. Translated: CASSGQGMAGNTIYF.